This entry is about one TCR beta chain. CDR1 and CDR2 (germline): SEHNR, FQNEAQ (reference sequence). CDR3 size: 16 residues. V lost 5 bases, J lost 0 bases, and 16 bases lay in between. PCR used 60 Vbeta primers and 13 Jbeta primers. Libraries were prepared by immunoSEQ multiplex PCR; TCRdb keeps only in-frame clonotypes and omits some of them. This sample has 150,000 or so clones, with 75% to 85% found just once. This entry comes from a study of cytomegalovirus exposure and HLA in healthy donors. Sequenced input: PBMCs. This TCR derives from a woman between 18 and 29 years old in good health and CMV-seropositive. The chain couples TRBV7-9 to TRBJ1-1, with D tentatively TRBD1 (6 bases). CDR3 DNA sequence: TGTGCCAGCAGCCGGGACACCGGTCCCATGAACACTGAAGCTTTCTTT. The encoded protein is CASSRDTGPMNTEAFF.